This is a list of T cell receptor beta chains from one sample in a study of response to subunit inactivated influenza vaccine. TCRdb redid the calling of the RT-PCR reads with MiXCR, one entry per CDR3 protein. The sample gives under 200,000 distinct CDR3 sequences, roughly 10% of which show up once; 12% is in the top ten. The sequenced sample was non-naive T cells sorted from PBMCs, obtained 45 days after vaccination. Receptors were obtained from a man aged 50-59 years who received an inactivated influenza vaccine. Both conserved end residues are part of each CDR3. A D gene is named only where the DNA matches it firmly. Size values are once, few and many counts, or a class for expanded clones, and some rows have none.

NA | TRBJ2-1 | TRBV10-3 | NA | CAISEEWQTPYNEQFF | TGTGCCATCAGTGAGGAGTGGCAGACCCCCTACAATGAGCAGTTCTTC
many | TRBJ1-5 | TRBV25-1 | NA | CASSAQGLHQPQHF | TGTGCCAGCAGTGCACAGGGACTGCATCAGCCCCAGCATTTT
NA | TRBJ1-1 | TRBV9 | TRBD1 | CASSVESGGRTEAFF | TGTGCCAGCAGCGTAGAGTCAGGGGGTAGGACTGAAGCTTTCTTT
few | TRBJ1-3 | TRBV19 | NA | CASSIVAYDISGNTIYF | TGTGCCAGTAGTATAGTCGCCTACGACATCTCTGGAAACACCATATATTTT
few | TRBJ2-7 | TRBV4-2 | TRBD2 | CASSQALTSGGGEQYF | TGTGCCAGCAGCCAGGCTCTCACTAGCGGGGGAGGCGAGCAGTACTTC
NA | TRBJ2-3 | TRBV19 | TRBD1 | CATTRTGTDTQYF | TGTGCCACCACAAGGACAGGGACAGATACGCAGTATTTT
NA | TRBJ2-7 | TRBV20-1 | TRBD2 | CSARDLSSGPYEQYF | TGCAGTGCTAGAGATCTGTCTAGCGGACCCTACGAGCAGTACTTC
many | TRBJ2-5 | TRBV6-2/TRBV6-3 | TRBD2 | CASRPTSGRWETQYF | TGTGCCAGCAGGCCTACTAGCGGGAGATGGGAGACCCAGTACTTC
NA | TRBJ2-5 | TRBV9 | NA | CASSQGRTTTYQETQYF | TGTGCCAGCAGCCAAGGAAGGACTACAACGTACCAAGAGACCCAGTACTTC
many | TRBJ1-2 | TRBV7-9 | NA | CASSLVAYGYTF | TGTGCCAGCAGCTTAGTCGCGTATGGCTACACCTTC
many | TRBJ1-3 | TRBV5-1 | NA | CASSLESQGIGNTIYF | TGCGCCAGCAGCTTGGAATCCCAGGGTATAGGAAACACCATATATTTT
many | TRBJ1-3 | TRBV12-3/TRBV12-4 | NA | CASRGLQDTIYF | TGTGCCAGCCGGGGATTGCAGGACACCATATATTTT
few | TRBJ1-2 | TRBV20-1 | NA | CSARDEANYGYTF | TGCAGTGCTAGAGATGAGGCTAACTATGGCTACACCTTC
NA | TRBJ2-7 | TRBV7-2 | TRBD2 | CASSPSGTSLYEQYF | TGTGCCAGCAGCCCATCCGGGACTAGCCTCTACGAGCAGTACTTC
few | TRBJ2-1 | TRBV5-1 | TRBD2 | CASSERTSGNNEQFF | TGCGCCAGCAGCGAGAGGACTAGCGGGAACAATGAGCAGTTCTTC
many | TRBJ2-3 | TRBV2 | TRBD1 | CASSPGTGSDTQYF | TGTGCCAGCAGCCCCGGGACAGGGTCAGATACGCAGTATTTT
few | TRBJ1-5 | TRBV7-9 | NA | CASSLAGSNQPQHF | TGTGCCAGCAGCTTAGCCGGTAGCAATCAGCCCCAGCATTTT
once | TRBJ1-3 | TRBV11-2 | NA | CASSSQVGNTIYF | TGTGCCAGCAGCTCCCAGGTTGGAAACACCATATATTTT
few | TRBJ2-3 | TRBV7-2 | TRBD2 | CASSLRLANSDTQYF | TGTGCCAGCAGCCTACGACTAGCGAATTCAGATACGCAGTATTTT
NA | TRBJ2-1 | TRBV20-1 | NA | CSSSGQGYNEQFF | TGCAGTTCTAGCGGCCAGGGGTACAATGAGCAGTTCTTC
many | TRBJ2-2 | TRBV24-1 | TRBD1 | CATSRQGSPGELFF | TGTGCCACCAGTCGACAGGGTTCCCCCGGGGAGCTGTTTTTT
NA | TRBJ2-1 | TRBV5-1 | TRBD1 | CAISARQGSMYEQFF | TGCGCCATCAGCGCCCGACAGGGGAGTATGTATGAGCAGTTCTTC
NA | TRBJ2-2 | TRBV25-1 | NA | CASSPGRVVGNTGELFF | TGTGCCAGCAGCCCAGGTCGGGTAGTCGGGAACACCGGGGAGCTGTTTTTT
NA | TRBJ2-7 | TRBV5-1 | NA | CASSHEVRYEQYF | TGCGCCAGCAGCCATGAGGTGCGCTACGAGCAGTACTTC
many | TRBJ2-5 | TRBV7-8 | NA | CASRGGQETQYF | TGTGCCAGCAGGGGGGGCCAAGAGACCCAGTACTTC
few | TRBJ2-2 | TRBV7-6 | NA | CASSYNGLVKTGELFF | TGTGCCAGCAGCTACAATGGCCTAGTGAAAACCGGGGAGCTGTTTTTT
many | TRBJ2-7 | TRBV12-3/TRBV12-4 | TRBD2 | CASSRPGLGSYEQYF | TGTGCCAGCAGCCGACCGGGACTAGGGTCCTACGAGCAGTACTTC
NA | TRBJ2-3 | TRBV5-1 | NA | CASSLVSPGTDTQYF | TGCGCCAGCAGCTTGGTTAGCCCGGGCACAGATACGCAGTATTTT
NA | TRBJ2-1 | TRBV5-5 | TRBD2 | CASSLDPGGSYNEQFF | TGTGCCAGCAGCTTGGATCCGGGGGGGTCCTACAATGAGCAGTTCTTC
few | TRBJ2-4 | TRBV20-1 | TRBD1 | CSPRTGRAKNIQYF | TGCAGCCCCCGGACAGGACGGGCCAAAAACATTCAGTACTTC
few | TRBJ1-6 | TRBV3-1 | NA | CASSTAAANSPLHF | TGTGCCAGCAGCACGGCCGCGGCCAATTCACCCCTCCACTTT
NA | TRBJ2-3 | TRBV11-2 | NA | CASSFSLRLPGGTDTQYF | TGTGCCAGCAGCTTTTCCTTGCGCCTACCCGGGGGCACAGATACGCAGTATTTT
many | TRBJ2-2 | TRBV7-3 | NA | CASSLKGLARGGELFF | TGTGCCAGCAGCTTAAAGGGGTTAGCCCGTGGCGGGGAGCTGTTTTTT
few | TRBJ2-5 | TRBV3-1 | NA | CASSLYRENHGQYF | TGTGCCAGCAGCCTCTACAGGGAGAACCATGGCCAGTACTTC
many | TRBJ1-1 | TRBV6-1 | NA | CASSELGGVTEAFF | TGTGCCAGCAGTGAATTGGGGGGTGTCACTGAAGCTTTCTTT
NA | TRBJ1-6 | TRBV20-1 | TRBD1 | CSARGPGGNSHSPLHF | TGCAGTGCTAGAGGCCCAGGGGGAAACTCTCATTCACCCCTCCACTTT
many | TRBJ1-2 | TRBV12-3/TRBV12-4 | NA | CASSSQVIGYTF | TGTGCCAGCAGTTCACAGGTTATTGGCTACACCTTC